The sequence of this T cell receptor (beta chain) was determined in a study of blood T cell repertoires in COVID-19 (dated by TCRdb to 2019 to 2021). Broadly, across the study: Samples from collaborators originated in the United States, Italy and Spain and spanned both the acute and convalescent phases of COVID-19. The material from the prospective study consisted of cDNA or gDNA derived from T cells, B-cell-depleted T cells, or PBMCs. Deeply sampled blood TCRbeta repertoires from subjects exposed to, actively infected with, or recovered from COVID-19 were included in the dataset. The repertoires were released in a freely available public database intended as a resource for research on the immune response to SARS-CoV-2. The samples were drawn from the first 160 participants of the ongoing ImmuneRACE study and from 1,200 or so subjects provided by 6 global collaborators. Nearly every sample came with metadata listing a de-identified subject ID, COVID-19 status, age in years and sex. Where available, HLA class I and class II types were obtained from metadata supplied by the sample provider rather than from assay-based typing. Summary of the overall study and its limitations: How much clinical and demographic metadata was included differed by source and by participant, and the metadata was provided uncurated.

As regards this clone: Its binding antigen is unknown. No much larger clone is present one base from it, and per-base qualities are unavailable.

Counted from cysteine to phenylalanine, this CDR3 has 16 amino acids. This entry keeps only the CDR3 DNA: 48 bases, framed from base 1. V loses 4 bases at its end and J loses 4 bases; junction bases beyond the gene matches: 9. Per the germline V gene, MGHDK is the CDR1 and SYGVNS is the CDR2. The immunoSEQ Assay, a bias-controlled multiplex PCR, was used to amplify TCRbeta CDR3 regions from genomic DNA. As for the original processing: The number of nucleated cells in each sample was estimated by amplification of reference gene primers within the assay. To quantify the absolute abundance of each unique TCRbeta CDR3 rearrangement, sequence reads were collapsed and filtered. For each sample, productive Simpson clonality was calculated as the square root of Simpson's diversity index over productive rearrangements. TCRdb holds this immuneACCESS table with in-frame rearrangements only. Some clones are missing; in checked studies, unresolved V genes explain under half, and the rest has no known cause. D and trimming were read from the DNA, whereas the V and J calls and clone size are those reported in that table. The sample data list approximately 500,000 clones, and roughly 90% of these were observed just once. Of the sample, around 1.9% falls within the top ten clones.

Participants in the prospective study were enrolled through a virtual design, were aged roughly 18 to 90 years, and lived in about 25 United States geographic areas. In the prospective study, participants were assigned to cohorts based on the clinical history participants reported in a screening survey and a study questionnaire. For ImmuneRACE Cohort 3, a participant was defined as recovered based on two consecutive negative NP/OP PCR tests, clearance by a healthcare professional, or resolution of symptoms. In the prospective study, mobile phlebotomists collected whole blood, serum and a nasopharyngeal or oropharyngeal swab from each participant. Participants in the prospective study had the option to provide additional blood draws and questionnaires over a roughly 2-month period. Prospective study blood samples were shipped either frozen or at room temperature before DNA extraction.

Sequenced material: PBMCs or T cells enriched from blood (not recorded which). This clonotype was sampled from a woman aged 40 to 50 who had recovered from COVID-19. The rearrangement joined TRBV25-1 to TRBJ1-4; TRBD1 matches 7 bases in the middle. This receptor carries the CDR3 CASSALGTVGNEKLFF. The bases read TGTGCCAGCAGTGCACTGGGGACAGTGGGTAATGAAAAACTGTTTTTT.